What follows are 26 T cell receptor beta chains derived from one specimen sequenced in a study of response to subunit inactivated influenza vaccine. TCRdb reanalysed the RT-PCR reads using MiXCR and keeps one entry per CDR3 protein. The repertoire holds about 650,000 distinct CDR3 sequences, with approximately 14% as singletons. Sequenced here: PBMCs from blood, sampled 11 to 12 days after vaccination. These receptors all stem from a man aged 45 to 65 who received an inactivated influenza vaccine.

This rearrangement joins TRBV4-1 to TRBJ2-5, with D perhaps assigned TRBD1 or TRBD2 (5 bases each). V lost 4 bases to trimming and J lost 5 bases, with 23 bases between them. Germline values: CDR1 MGHRA, CDR2 YSYEKL. CDR3 length: 17 residues. CDR3: CASSPQLGTREWETQYF. The DNA for the CDR3 is TGCGCCAGCAGCCCGCAATTGGGTACCAGGGAGTGGGAGACCCAGTACTTC.

The V and J genes are TRBV2 and TRBJ2-1, with 11 bases matching TRBD1. CDR1 is SNHLY, CDR2 FYNNEI, per germline. V shed 6 bases and J 6 bases; nucleotides not matched to a gene: 7. The CDR3 spans 15 residues. The CDR3 loop is CASSAGTGGPNEQFF. CDR3 in DNA: TGTGCCAGCAGCGCCGGGACAGGGGGACCCAATGAGCAGTTCTTC.

This clonotype occurred many times. The chain links TRBV12-3 or TRBV12-4 to TRBJ2-7; perhaps TRBD1 as D (8 bases). The CDR3 is 14 residues long. V was shortened by 5 bases and J by 6 bases, with 17 bases between the two germline ends. In nucleotides, the CDR3 is TGTGCCAGCAGTCGGACAGGGAGGGGATCCGAGCAGTACTTC. It is translated as CASSRTGRGSEQYF.

This clonotype has just a few counts. J is TRBJ2-2 and V is TRBV11-2; 7 bases are a match to TRBD1. Per germline, CDR1 SGHAT and CDR2 FQNNGV. The J segment lost 0 bases and the V segment lost 2 bases, leaving 9 bases of the junction unmatched. This CDR3 has 18 residues. DNA of the CDR3: TGTGCCAGCAGCTTAAGAGGACAGGCATCGGCGAACACCGGGGAGCTGTTTTTT. Protein: CASSLRGQASANTGELFF.

This clonotype was picked up many times. The chain carries TRBV24-1 and TRBJ1-2; 10 bases are shared with TRBD1. V shed 10 bases, J shed 7 bases, and the junction held 11 bases outside the gene matches. This CDR3 contains 14 residues. Germline V CDR1 and CDR2: KGHDR, SFDVKD. The DNA of the CDR3 is TGTGCCACTGCTCCCGGGACAGGGGTAACTGGCTACACCTTC. It yields the protein CATAPGTGVTGYTF.

About this clonotype itself: Germline is not matched at one junction end, which may reflect a read error. This chain uses TRBV3-1 with TRBJ2-3; D possibly corresponds to TRBD1 (6 bases). The CDR3 totals 15 residues. Per germline, CDR1 LGHDT and CDR2 YNNKEL (reference sequence). The CDR3 sequence: CASSGETGGTDSQYF. The CDR3 DNA reads as TGTGCCAGCAGCGGAGAGACAGGCGGCACAGATTCGCAGTATTTT.

The chain links TRBV7-6 to TRBJ1-1, with 7 nucleotides matching TRBD1. The CDR3 has 18 residues. CDR1 SGHVS and CDR2 FNYEAQ come from the germline V gene. Losses at the gene ends were 1 base for V and 2 bases for J; bases not matched to a gene: 13. The CDR3 is CASSLDTGTAPFNTEAFF. The CDR3 DNA is TGTGCCAGCAGCTTAGATACCGGGACAGCCCCCTTTAACACTGAAGCTTTCTTT.

The chain joins TRBV4-1 to TRBJ2-1; 9 nucleotides match TRBD1. The CDR3 runs to 15 residues. With 4 bases clipped from V and 10 bases from J, the junction kept 11 bases outside the gene matches. Per the germline V gene, CDR1 is MGHRA and CDR2 is YSYEKL. In DNA form, the CDR3 reads TGCGCCAGCAGCCCAACGACAGGGGGGATATCCGAGCAGTTCTTC. Translated, it gives CASSPTTGGISEQFF.

This clonotype has more than one count but fewer than ten. The chain uses TRBV9 and TRBJ2-5, with 8 bases fitting TRBD1. The CDR3 totals 15 residues. The germline gives CDR1 SGDLS, CDR2 YYNGEE. The V segment lost 0 bases and the J segment 5 bases; nucleotides outside the gene matches: 6. The CDR3 spells CASSVGTGSGETQYF. In nucleotides, the CDR3 is TGTGCCAGCAGCGTAGGGACAGGGTCCGGGGAGACCCAGTACTTC.

This sequence joins TRBV14 and TRBJ2-3; weak D call: TRBD1 (6 bases). The CDR3 is 16 residues long. V lost 5 bases and J lost 1, with 16 bases in between. Germline values: CDR1 SGHDN, CDR2 FVKESK. This CDR3 reads CASSKFVGAGTDTQYF. CDR3 nucleotides: TGTGCCAGCAGCAAATTCGTGGGGGCAGGCACAGATACGCAGTATTTT.

This clonotype was detected a few times. The rearrangement uses TRBV2 and TRBJ2-2; tentatively, D is TRBD2 (5 bases). Per the germline V gene, CDR1 is SNHLY and CDR2 is FYNNEI. The CDR3 sequence is 14 residues long. Trimming pared 4 bases from V and 4 bases from J, leaving 10 bases between. CDR3 bases: TGTGCCAGCAGTGTTGGGAGACTCACCGGGGAGCTGTTTTTT. Its protein product is CASSVGRLTGELFF.

Only a few counts were recorded for this clonotype. V and J are TRBV7-2 and TRBJ2-3; D gene uncertain. From germline, CDR1 is SGHTA and CDR2 FQGNSA. Trimming left V 3 bases short and J 4 bases short, with 11 bases between. The CDR3 sequence is 14 residues long. The CDR3 region has the DNA TGTGCCAGCAGCTTGGCTATTCAGGCAGATACGCAGTATTTT. Translating it yields CASSLAIQADTQYF.

CDR3 region: CASSRTGDRVDEQYF. In DNA, the CDR3 is TGCGCCAGCAGCCGGACCGGGGACAGGGTAGACGAGCAGTACTTC. The V gene is TRBV5-1, the J gene TRBJ2-7; 9 bases fit TRBD1. There are 15 residues in the CDR3. Trimming cost V 4 bases and J 5 bases; bases outside gene matches: 10. Germline V gives CDR1 SGHRS, CDR2 YFSETQ.

The chain employs TRBV28 and TRBJ2-1; 9 positions agree with TRBD2. This CDR3 has 18 amino acids. Germline V gene lookup returns CDR1 MDHEN and CDR2 SYDVKM. The ends lost 5 bases at V and 2 bases at J; junction bases unmatched: 13. CDR3 amino acids: CASSLPSAGGRTYNEQFF. DNA for the CDR3: TGTGCCAGCAGTCTACCCTCGGCGGGGGGGCGAACCTACAATGAGCAGTTCTTC.

The chain couples TRBV6-2 or TRBV6-3 to TRBJ1-5; possibly TRBD1 for D (6 bases). Germline CDR1 MNHEY, CDR2 SVGEGT. This CDR3 has 17 amino acids. With 0 bases removed from V and 4 bases from J, the gap between germline ends came to 16 bases. The CDR3 is CASSYSRFYRANQPQHF. The CDR3 DNA reads as TGTGCCAGCAGTTACTCGCGTTTTTACAGGGCTAATCAGCCCCAGCATTTT.

There are a few counts of this clonotype. The rearrangement uses TRBV9 and TRBJ2-7; TRBD1 matches at 12 bases. The CDR3 spans 15 residues. The germline CDR1 and CDR2 sequences are SGDLS and YYNGEE. V was clipped by 2 bases and J by 4 bases; unmatched bases: 4. Here the CDR3 reads CASSVGTGGRYEQYF. CDR3 coding DNA: TGTGCCAGCAGCGTGGGGACAGGGGGCCGTTACGAGCAGTACTTC. Full variable domain (remainder filled in from reference TRBV9 and TRBJ2-7): DSGVTQTPKHLITATGQRVTLRCSPRSGDLSVYWYQQSLDQGLQFLIQYYNGEERAKGNILERFSAQQFPDLHSELNLSSLELGDSALYFCASSVGTGGRYEQYFGPGTRLTVT.

The V gene is TRBV5-6, the J gene TRBJ2-1; D is possibly TRBD2 (6 bases). CDR1 is SGHDT, CDR2 YYEEEE, per germline. V was shortened by 0 bases and J by 10 bases, with 11 bases between the two germline ends. The CDR3 contains 13 residues. The chain's CDR3 is CASSLGGIWEQFF. DNA of the CDR3: TGTGCCAGCAGCTTGGGCGGGATATGGGAGCAGTTCTTC.

This clonotype has ten or more counts. This chain joins TRBV7-9 and TRBJ2-3; no firm D call. From germline, CDR1 is SEHNR and CDR2 FQNEAQ (reference sequence). V was clipped by 4 bases and J by 3 bases, with 8 bases between them. The CDR3 length is 13 residues. The CDR3 spells CASSSYGTDTQYF. CDR3 DNA: TGTGCCAGCAGCTCCTACGGGACAGATACGCAGTATTTT.

The chain has TRBV28 and TRBJ1-4; D possibly corresponds to TRBD1 (5 bases). Per germline, CDR1 MDHEN and CDR2 SYDVKM. The CDR3 totals 14 residues. Trimming left V 7 bases short and J 8 bases short, with 17 bases between. CDR3 coding DNA: TGTGCCAGCACGACAGACGGATGGATAGAAAAACTGTTTTTT. Its translation is CASTTDGWIEKLFF.

This clonotype was counted ten times or more. The chain recombines TRBV20-1 with TRBJ2-2; 8 bases are shared with TRBD1. The germline CDR1 and CDR2 sequences are DFQATT and SNEGSKA (reference sequence). Germline trimming cut 6 bases from V and 4 bases from J; bases unmatched to any gene: 7. This CDR3 region has 14 residues. The CDR3 loop reads CSATDREITGELFF. CDR3 coding DNA: TGCAGTGCCACGGACAGGGAGATCACCGGGGAGCTGTTTTTT.

This sequence joins TRBV12-3 or TRBV12-4 and TRBJ1-3; D is unresolved. V lost 5 bases, J lost 0 bases, and 17 bases lay in between. The CDR3 extends over 17 amino acids. The CDR3 nucleotides are TGTGCCAGCAGTAATCTCCCCGTTGGGCGCTCTGGAAACACCATATATTTT. Protein product: CASSNLPVGRSGNTIYF.

The chain is built from TRBV10-3 and TRBJ2-1; 16 bases are a match to TRBD2. The V and J ends lost 8 bases and 7 bases, in that order; junction bases with no gene match: 14. Per the germline V gene, CDR1 is ENHRY and CDR2 is SYGVKD. The CDR3 runs to 18 residues. DNA of the CDR3: TGTGCCATCGGCCGTCCCGGGACTAGCGGGAGGGCCGGTAATGAGCAGTTCTTC. It encodes CAIGRPGTSGRAGNEQFF.

This clonotype was picked up a small number of times. The rearrangement links TRBV6-5 to TRBJ1-1; 11 bases are shared with TRBD1. Trimming cost V 1 base and J 5 bases; bases outside gene matches: 12. This CDR3 has 18 amino acids. CDR1 and CDR2 from the germline V gene are MNHEY and SVGAGI. CDR3 sequence: CASSYLNPGTGGITEAFF. CDR3 nucleotides: TGTGCCAGCAGTTACTTAAACCCCGGGACAGGGGGAATAACTGAAGCTTTCTTT.

The V gene is TRBV4-3, the J gene TRBJ2-7, with 8 bases lining up with TRBD1. Germline V gene lookup returns CDR1 LGHNA and CDR2 YSLEER. This CDR3 comprises 13 residues. With 0 bases clipped from V and 6 bases from J, the junction kept 1 base outside the gene matches. DNA of the CDR3: TGCGCCAGCAGCCAAGAGCAGGGGGCCGAGCAGTACTTC. Protein: CASSQEQGAEQYF.

This chain connects TRBV2 to TRBJ2-1, with a possible D match to TRBD2 (6 bases). Germline assignment: CDR1 SNHLY and CDR2 FYNNEI. The V gene lost 3 bases and the J gene lost 4 bases, with 19 bases spanning the gap. This CDR3 has 17 residues. This CDR3 is CASSERAGRPPYNEQFF. CDR3 in DNA: TGTGCCAGCAGTGAGAGGGCGGGGAGGCCCCCTTACAATGAGCAGTTCTTC.

V gene TRBV6-5 combines with J gene TRBJ1-1; possibly TRBD1 for D (6 bases). Trimming took off 6 bases at V and 5 bases at J, with 16 bases between the two ends. The germline V gene has CDR1 MNHEY and CDR2 SVGAGI. The CDR3 is made up of 14 amino acids. In nucleotides, the CDR3 is TGTGCCAGCAGCTTAATACAGGGAGGAACTGAAGCTTTCTTT. Translation: CASSLIQGGTEAFF.